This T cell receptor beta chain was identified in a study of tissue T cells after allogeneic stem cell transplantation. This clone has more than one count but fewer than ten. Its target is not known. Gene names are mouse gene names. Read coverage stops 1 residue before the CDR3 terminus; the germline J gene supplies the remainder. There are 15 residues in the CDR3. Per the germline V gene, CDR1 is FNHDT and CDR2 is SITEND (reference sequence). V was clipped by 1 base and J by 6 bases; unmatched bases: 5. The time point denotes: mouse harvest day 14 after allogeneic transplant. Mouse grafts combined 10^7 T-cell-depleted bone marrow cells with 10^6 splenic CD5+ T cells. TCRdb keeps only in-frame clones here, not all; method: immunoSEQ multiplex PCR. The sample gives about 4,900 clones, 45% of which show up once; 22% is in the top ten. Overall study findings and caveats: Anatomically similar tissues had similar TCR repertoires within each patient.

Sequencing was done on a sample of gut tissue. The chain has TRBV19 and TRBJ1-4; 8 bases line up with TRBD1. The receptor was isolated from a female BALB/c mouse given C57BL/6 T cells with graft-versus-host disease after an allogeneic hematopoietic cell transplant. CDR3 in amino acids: CASSIRQGADERLFF. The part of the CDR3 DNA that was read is TGTGCCAGCAGTATAAGGCAGGGGGCCGACGAAAGATTATTT.